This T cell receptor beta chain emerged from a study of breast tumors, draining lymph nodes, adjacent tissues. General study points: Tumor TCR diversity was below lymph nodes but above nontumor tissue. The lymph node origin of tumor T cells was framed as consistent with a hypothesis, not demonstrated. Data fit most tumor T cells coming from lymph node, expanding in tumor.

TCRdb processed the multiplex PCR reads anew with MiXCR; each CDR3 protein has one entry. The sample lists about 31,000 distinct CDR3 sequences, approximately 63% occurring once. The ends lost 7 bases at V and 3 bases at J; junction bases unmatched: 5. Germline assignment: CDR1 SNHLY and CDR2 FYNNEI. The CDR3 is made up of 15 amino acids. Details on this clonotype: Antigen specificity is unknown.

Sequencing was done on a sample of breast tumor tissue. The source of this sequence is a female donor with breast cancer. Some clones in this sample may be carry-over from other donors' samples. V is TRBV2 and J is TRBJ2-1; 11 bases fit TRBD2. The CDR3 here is CASMRLAGYYNEQFF. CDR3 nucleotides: TGTGCCAGCATGAGACTAGCGGGGTACTACAATGAGCAGTTCTTC.